This T cell receptor (beta chain) was sequenced in a study of T cells in Graves' hyperthyroidism and ophthalmopathy. Amplification yielded TCR beta CDR3 regions, with RNA transcripts as the source. With the HTBI primer set, the TCR CDR3 went through a first round of RT-PCR. One entry per CDR3 protein, called by TCRdb with MiXCR from the multiplex PCR reads. Found here are about 640,000 distinct CDR3 sequences, about 15% of them singletons; the top ten hold under 15%. V was clipped by 3 bases and J by 5 bases, with 25 bases between them. CDR1 and CDR2 from the germline V gene are KGHSH and LQKENI. CDR3 length: 18 amino acids. Pregnant or lactating patients were excluded, as were those with uncontrolled infection or other autoimmune disease. PBMCs were obtained from about 9 ml fresh peripheral blood. Study observations and caveats: Before onset, by a median of around six months, the model predicted ophthalmopathy. Most expanded thyroid clonotypes above 0.001 recurred in blood.

A note on this clonotype: Its antigen is not identified.

The V gene is TRBV18, the J gene TRBJ1-1; D may be TRBD1 (5 bases). This sequence was found in a woman between 45 and 65 years old with Graves' ophthalmopathy. Sequenced material: blood. The CDR3 loop reads CASSPLSSDTGWQTEAFF. The CDR3 DNA reads TGTGCCAGCTCACCTTTAAGCAGCGACACAGGCTGGCAAACTGAAGCTTTCTTT.